The entry that follows covers one T cell receptor beta chain sequence. The antigen is undetermined. The germline V gene encodes CDR1 MNHEY and CDR2 SMNVEV (reference sequence). V shed 7 bases and J shed 1 base, with 10 bases lying between them. This CDR3 contains 14 residues. This specimen belongs to a study of cytomegalovirus exposure and HLA in healthy donors. It was healthy bone marrow donors who served as donors. Findings and caveats of the study: Researchers reported in a later analysis that common viral pathogens appeared linked to several top clusters. Most CMV-associated TCR beta chains appeared HLA-restricted in a later analysis.

With 60 Vbeta and 13 Jbeta primers, the PCR was carried out. Generated by immunoSEQ multiplex PCR, the TCRdb table keeps only in-frame clones and is missing some. The sample comprises about 180,000 clones, about 80% of which are singletons, and approximately 6.7% rests with the top ten. The chain employs TRBV27 and TRBJ1-4, with D hard to call. The sequenced sample was PBMCs. This receptor was obtained from a man in his thirties or forties in good health and CMV-seropositive. The CDR3 nucleotides read TGTGCCAGCAAAGTTGGGAGAACTAATGAAAAACTGTTTTTT. This encodes CASKVGRTNEKLFF.